These T cell receptor beta chains were read from a single sample in a study of blood T cell repertoires in COVID-19. Measured with immunoSEQ multiplex PCR; TCRdb has only the in-frame clones, and not every one. Here the sample spans about 74,000 clones, around 86% being singletons. Sequenced material: peripheral blood. The source of these receptors is a woman aged 80 or over with active or convalescent COVID-19. Both conserved end residues are part of each CDR3. A D gene is named only where the DNA matches it firmly. Only part of the rows carry a size: once, few, many, or a class if the clone is expanded.

CDR3nt: TGTGCCAGCAGCTTGCCAGGGACAGGAAACACCATATATTTT
CDR3aa: CASSLPGTGNTIYF
abundance: -
v_gene: TRBV5-4
d_gene: -
j_gene: TRBJ1-3

CDR3nt: TGCGCCAGCAGCCAAGGCCGGTCAACTAATGAAAAACTGTTTTTT
CDR3aa: CASSQGRSTNEKLFF
abundance: few
v_gene: TRBV4-3
d_gene: -
j_gene: TRBJ1-4

CDR3nt: TGTGCCAGCTCACCAGGCATAGGGGGCTTCTATGGCTACACCTTC
CDR3aa: CASSPGIGGFYGYTF
abundance: -
v_gene: TRBV18
d_gene: TRBD1
j_gene: TRBJ1-2

CDR3nt: TGTGCCAGCAGCTTACGGCTAGCGGGGTACACCGGGGAGCTGTTTTTT
CDR3aa: CASSLRLAGYTGELFF
abundance: -
v_gene: TRBV7-2
d_gene: TRBD2
j_gene: TRBJ2-2

CDR3nt: TGTGCCAGCACCCTGAGGGACAGCCAAGAGACCCAGTACTTC
CDR3aa: CASTLRDSQETQYF
abundance: -
v_gene: TRBV2
d_gene: TRBD1
j_gene: TRBJ2-5

CDR3nt: TGTGCCAGCAGCGTAGCTACGGGGACTGCCTATGGCTACACCTTC
CDR3aa: CASSVATGTAYGYTF
abundance: -
v_gene: TRBV9
d_gene: -
j_gene: TRBJ1-2

CDR3nt: TGTGCCAGCTCACCCGGCAGGGGGAACTATGGCTACACCTTC
CDR3aa: CASSPGRGNYGYTF
abundance: -
v_gene: TRBV18
d_gene: TRBD1
j_gene: TRBJ1-2

CDR3nt: TGTGCCAGCAGCGTAGGGACAGCCAAGGTTTTGAGAAATGGCTACGAGCAGTACTTC
CDR3aa: CASSVGTAKVLRNGYEQYF
abundance: -
v_gene: TRBV7-8
d_gene: TRBD1
j_gene: TRBJ2-7

CDR3nt: TGTGCCAGCAGCCCCGGGAGGCCCTCCTACGAGCAGTACTTC
CDR3aa: CASSPGRPSYEQYF
abundance: -
v_gene: TRBV11-3
d_gene: TRBD2
j_gene: TRBJ2-7

CDR3nt: TGTGCCAGCAGCAGGGGTACAGGGTCGGGTCAGCCCCAGCATTTT
CDR3aa: CASSRGTGSGQPQHF
abundance: -
v_gene: TRBV2
d_gene: -
j_gene: TRBJ1-5

CDR3nt: TGTGCCACCAGCAGACAGGGGAGCTCCTACGAGCAGTACTTC
CDR3aa: CATSRQGSSYEQYF
abundance: -
v_gene: TRBV15
d_gene: -
j_gene: TRBJ2-7

CDR3nt: TGTGCCTCCAGCCCGGGCAGGACAGGGGGCACTGAAGCTTTCTTT
CDR3aa: CASSPGRTGGTEAFF
abundance: -
v_gene: TRBV2
d_gene: TRBD1
j_gene: TRBJ1-1

CDR3nt: TGCGCCAGCAGCCAAGATGGAGAACTGTTTTTT
CDR3aa: CASSQDGELFF
abundance: few
v_gene: TRBV4-1
d_gene: -
j_gene: TRBJ1-4

CDR3nt: TGTGCTAGTGGTTTGGTACTAGTCCCGGGACAGCCGAACACCGGGGAGCTGTTTTTT
CDR3aa: CASGLVLVPGQPNTGELFF
abundance: -
v_gene: TRBV12-5
d_gene: TRBD1
j_gene: TRBJ2-2

CDR3nt: TGTGCCAGCAGCCGGGACAGGGGAGGATTCCAGCATTTT
CDR3aa: CASSRDRGGFQHF
abundance: -
v_gene: TRBV5-6
d_gene: TRBD1
j_gene: TRBJ1-5

CDR3nt: TGCGCCAGCAGCCTCCCTTCCCTTAGCACAGATACGCAGTATTTT
CDR3aa: CASSLPSLSTDTQYF
abundance: once
v_gene: TRBV5-1
d_gene: -
j_gene: TRBJ2-3

CDR3nt: TGTGCCAGCAGCGTAGCCGGGACAGACTATGGCTACACCTTC
CDR3aa: CASSVAGTDYGYTF
abundance: -
v_gene: TRBV9
d_gene: TRBD1
j_gene: TRBJ1-2

CDR3nt: TGCGCCAGCAGCTTGGGACACAGGGGCCCCTCCCACGAGCAGTACTTC
CDR3aa: CASSLGHRGPSHEQYF
abundance: -
v_gene: TRBV5-1
d_gene: TRBD1
j_gene: TRBJ2-7

CDR3nt: TGTGCCAGCAGCGTTAAGGCGGGGGGGACAGATACGCAGTATTTT
CDR3aa: CASSVKAGGTDTQYF
abundance: few
v_gene: TRBV9
d_gene: TRBD2
j_gene: TRBJ2-3

CDR3nt: TGTGCCTGGGACCGGGACAGGAAGATCTCTGGGGCCAACGTCCTGACTTTC
CDR3aa: CAWDRDRKISGANVLTF
abundance: -
v_gene: TRBV30
d_gene: TRBD1
j_gene: TRBJ2-6

CDR3nt: TGTGCCTGGAGAGAGACAGGGAGGACCCTCCACTTT
CDR3aa: CAWRETGRTLHF
abundance: -
v_gene: TRBV30
d_gene: TRBD1
j_gene: TRBJ1-6

CDR3nt: TGTGCCAGCAGTCAACAGGGTCGGGACACCGGGGAGCTGTTTTTT
CDR3aa: CASSQQGRDTGELFF
abundance: -
v_gene: TRBV6-2/TRBV6-3
d_gene: -
j_gene: TRBJ2-2

CDR3nt: TGTGCCAGCAGCTCTAGCGGGGGGGCCGAGCAGTACTTC
CDR3aa: CASSSSGGAEQYF
abundance: -
v_gene: TRBV7-2
d_gene: TRBD2
j_gene: TRBJ2-7

CDR3nt: TGTGCCACCCTCGCGGGGCAGGGCGTCACCGGGGAGCTGTTTTTT
CDR3aa: CATLAGQGVTGELFF
abundance: -
v_gene: TRBV10-3
d_gene: -
j_gene: TRBJ2-2

CDR3nt: TGTGCCAGCAGCGTATCCCAGGTGGGCCGCTACGAGCAGTACTTC
CDR3aa: CASSVSQVGRYEQYF
abundance: -
v_gene: TRBV9
d_gene: -
j_gene: TRBJ2-7

CDR3nt: TGCAGCGTTGACCAGGGTTTCCGGGGGACTGAAGCTTTCTTT
CDR3aa: CSVDQGFRGTEAFF
abundance: -
v_gene: TRBV29-1
d_gene: -
j_gene: TRBJ1-1

CDR3nt: TGTGCCAGCTCACCGCACCCGACAGGGAATTCACCCCTCCACTTT
CDR3aa: CASSPHPTGNSPLHF
abundance: -
v_gene: TRBV18
d_gene: TRBD1
j_gene: TRBJ1-6

CDR3nt: TGTGCCAGCAGTTACTCGGGCCAGGGGAGCAATCAGCCCCAGCATTTT
CDR3aa: CASSYSGQGSNQPQHF
abundance: few
v_gene: TRBV6-5
d_gene: -
j_gene: TRBJ1-5

CDR3nt: TGTGCCAGCAGCTTGGACAGTGGCACAGATACGCAGTATTTT
CDR3aa: CASSLDSGTDTQYF
abundance: -
v_gene: TRBV7-2
d_gene: -
j_gene: TRBJ2-3

CDR3nt: TGTGCCAGCAGCGTAGGGGGACAGGGGAGCCAAGAGACCCAGTACTTC
CDR3aa: CASSVGGQGSQETQYF
abundance: -
v_gene: TRBV9
d_gene: TRBD1
j_gene: TRBJ2-5

CDR3nt: TGTGCCAGCAGCACCAAGGGGGAAAACTACGAGCAGTACTTC
CDR3aa: CASSTKGENYEQYF
abundance: -
v_gene: TRBV7-2
d_gene: -
j_gene: TRBJ2-7

CDR3nt: TGTGCCAGCAGTCCTCCCCCTCGCGGAGCGGGGGGAGCCTACGAGCAGTACTTC
CDR3aa: CASSPPPRGAGGAYEQYF
abundance: -
v_gene: TRBV28
d_gene: TRBD2
j_gene: TRBJ2-7

CDR3nt: TGTGCCAGCAGTTACTCCTCCGGACAGGGGGGAGATTCACCCCTCCACTTT
CDR3aa: CASSYSSGQGGDSPLHF
abundance: few
v_gene: TRBV6-2/TRBV6-3
d_gene: TRBD1
j_gene: TRBJ1-6

CDR3nt: TGTGCCAGCAAATCGGTTCCGGGGTGCACTGAAGCTTTCTTT
CDR3aa: CASKSVPGCTEAFF
abundance: once
v_gene: TRBV21-1
d_gene: -
j_gene: TRBJ1-1

CDR3nt: TGTGCCATCAGGGGGGGACTAGCGGCGACAAACACAGATACGCAGTATTTT
CDR3aa: CAIRGGLAATNTDTQYF
abundance: -
v_gene: TRBV10-3
d_gene: TRBD2
j_gene: TRBJ2-3

CDR3nt: TGTGCCAGCAGCCAAGAGCCCCTCCTCCTAGCGGGGGGGCCCTACAATGAGCAGTTCTTC
CDR3aa: CASSQEPLLLAGGPYNEQFF
abundance: -
v_gene: TRBV3-1/TRBV3-2
d_gene: TRBD2
j_gene: TRBJ2-1

CDR3nt: TGTGCCAGCAGAGCAGGGGGCGCAGGAAACACCATATATTTT
CDR3aa: CASRAGGAGNTIYF
abundance: few
v_gene: TRBV2
d_gene: TRBD1
j_gene: TRBJ1-3

CDR3nt: TGCGCCAGCAGCCACCAATCCGGGACAGGGCTAAACTATGGCTACACCTTC
CDR3aa: CASSHQSGTGLNYGYTF
abundance: -
v_gene: TRBV4-3
d_gene: TRBD1
j_gene: TRBJ1-2

CDR3nt: TGTGCCAGTAGTATAGACACTTCCTACAATGAGCAGTTCTTC
CDR3aa: CASSIDTSYNEQFF
abundance: -
v_gene: TRBV19
d_gene: -
j_gene: TRBJ2-1

CDR3nt: TGTGCCAGCAGTCGACTAGCGGGGGGCCGTTTTTACGAGCAGTACTTC
CDR3aa: CASSRLAGGRFYEQYF
abundance: -
v_gene: TRBV7-2
d_gene: TRBD2
j_gene: TRBJ2-7

CDR3nt: TGTGCCAGCAGCGTGTCGGGGGGCCTGGATACGCAGTATTTT
CDR3aa: CASSVSGGLDTQYF
abundance: -
v_gene: TRBV9
d_gene: -
j_gene: TRBJ2-3